Sequencing of this T cell receptor beta chain was carried out in a study of human T cells and chemical hapten exposure. Study at large: TCR yields per sample varied, mainly owing to small pooled library volume differences.

This CDR3 spans 15 amino acids. V shed 3 bases and J 2 bases; nucleotides not matched to a gene: 7. Germline CDR1 and CDR2: DFQATT and SNEGSKA (reference sequence). Regarding time point: patch test 1, 2 weeks after DPC sensitization. Treatment described: therapeutic diphenylcyclopropenone sensitization with weekly scalp DPC. Using its own MiXCR run on the RACE reads, TCRdb lists one record per CDR3 protein. The sample records roughly 74,000 distinct CDR3 sequences, around 30% being singletons. The V gene is TRBV20-1, the J gene TRBJ2-3, with 8 bases that match TRBD2. The input for sequencing was whole blood, taken in connection with sensitization to the hapten diphenylcyclopropenone (DPC). This clonotype originated in a man aged 40-50 years with alopecia areata. Some clones in this sample may be carry-over from other donors' samples. CDR3 nucleotide sequence: TGCAGTGCTAGCTCGTACGGGAGGGACACAGATACGCAGTATTTT. This gives the protein CSASSYGRDTDTQYF.